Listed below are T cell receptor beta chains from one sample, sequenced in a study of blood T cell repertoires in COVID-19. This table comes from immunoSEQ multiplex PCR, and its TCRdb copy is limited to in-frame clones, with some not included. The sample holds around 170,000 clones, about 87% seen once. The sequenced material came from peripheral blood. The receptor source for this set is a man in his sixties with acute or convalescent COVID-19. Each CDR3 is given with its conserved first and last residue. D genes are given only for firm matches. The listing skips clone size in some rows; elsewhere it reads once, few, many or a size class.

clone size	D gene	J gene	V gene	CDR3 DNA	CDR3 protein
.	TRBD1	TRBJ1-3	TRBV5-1	TGCGCCAGCAGCCGTTGGACAGGGTCAGGAAACACCATATATTTT	CASSRWTGSGNTIYF
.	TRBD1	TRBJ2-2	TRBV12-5	TGTGCTAGTGGTAGACAGGGGGCGAACACCGGGGAGCTGTTTTTT	CASGRQGANTGELFF
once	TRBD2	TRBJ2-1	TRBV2	TGTGCCAGCAGTGACCCTAGCGGACCATACAATGAGCAGTTCTTC	CASSDPSGPYNEQFF
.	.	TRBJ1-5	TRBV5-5	TGTGCCAGCAGCTTGGCATGGGGAGGCCAGCCCCAGCATTTT	CASSLAWGGQPQHF
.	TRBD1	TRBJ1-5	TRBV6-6	TGTGCCAGCAGCGACGGGGACAGGGGTTCCGGTCAGCCCCAGCATTTT	CASSDGDRGSGQPQHF
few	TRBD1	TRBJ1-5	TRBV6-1	TGTGCCAGCAGTGACCCAGATCGGGACAGATACCCTAGCAATCAGCCCCAGCATTTT	CASSDPDRDRYPSNQPQHF
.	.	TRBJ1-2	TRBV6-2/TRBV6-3	TGTGCCAGCAGTCTAAGACTCGACCGCTCTCCTGGCTACACCTTC	CASSLRLDRSPGYTF
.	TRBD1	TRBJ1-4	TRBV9	TGTGCCAGCAGTGCGGGACAGGGTAATGAAAAACTGTTTTTT	CASSAGQGNEKLFF
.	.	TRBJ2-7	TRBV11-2	TGTGCCAGCAGCTCAGTGTCCTACGAGCAGTACTTC	CASSSVSYEQYF
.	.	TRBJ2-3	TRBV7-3	TGTGCCAGCAGCGATCGGGGTGCAGATACGCAGTATTTT	CASSDRGADTQYF
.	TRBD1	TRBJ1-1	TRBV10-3	TGTGCCATCAGTGCCGGACAGGGTGGCACTGAAGCTTTCTTT	CAISAGQGGTEAFF
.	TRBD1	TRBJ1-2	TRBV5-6	TGTGCCAGCAGCTTAGGGTCCCTGGACAGGGGGCTGGGCTACACCTTC	CASSLGSLDRGLGYTF
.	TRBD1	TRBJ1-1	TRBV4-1	TGCGCCAGCAGCCCCCCAGGGACAGTGATGACTGAAGCTTTCTTT	CASSPPGTVMTEAFF
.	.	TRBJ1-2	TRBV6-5	TGTGCCAGCAGCCTTACAGGATACAGGGGCTACACCTTC	CASSLTGYRGYTF
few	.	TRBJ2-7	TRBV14	TGTGCCAGCAGCCAAGGTGTACAGGGAAACTACGAGCAGTACTTC	CASSQGVQGNYEQYF
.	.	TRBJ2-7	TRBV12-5	TGTGCTAGTGGTTTAAGTACAGGGATCTACGAGCAGTACTTC	CASGLSTGIYEQYF
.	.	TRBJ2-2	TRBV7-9	TGTGCCACAAAAGCTGGCGGCGGGCCGACAACCGGGGAGCTGTTTTTT	CATKAGGGPTTGELFF
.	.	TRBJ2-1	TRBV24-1	TGTGCCACCAGTGATTCACGAATGGACAACCATGAGCAGTTCTTC	CATSDSRMDNHEQFF
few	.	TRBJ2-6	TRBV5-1	TGCGCCAGCAGCTTGGCAACACATTCTGGGGCCAACGTCCTGACTTTC	CASSLATHSGANVLTF
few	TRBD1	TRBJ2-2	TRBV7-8	TGTGCCAGCAGCCCCCGGACAGGCCTCACCGGGGAGCTGTTTTTT	CASSPRTGLTGELFF
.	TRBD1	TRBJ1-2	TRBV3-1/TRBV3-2	TGTGCCAGCAGCCAAGAGGTGACAGGGTTGGATGGCTACACCTTC	CASSQEVTGLDGYTF
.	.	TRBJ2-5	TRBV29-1	TGCAGCGTTGAAGATCACGGCCAAGAGACCCAGTACTTC	CSVEDHGQETQYF
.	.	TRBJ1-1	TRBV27	TGTGCCAGCAGTTTTGTCGGGAACACTGAAGCTTTCTTT	CASSFVGNTEAFF
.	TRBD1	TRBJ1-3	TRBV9	TGTGCCAGCAGCGCTAATACAGGGGCCTCTGGAAACACCATATATTTT	CASSANTGASGNTIYF
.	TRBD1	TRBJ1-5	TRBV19	TGTGCCAGTAGTTGGGACAGGGGGCTCAGGCAGCCCCAGCATTTT	CASSWDRGLRQPQHF
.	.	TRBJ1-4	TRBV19	TGTGCCAGTAGTATGACGATTAGGGGTGAAAAACTGTTTTTT	CASSMTIRGEKLFF
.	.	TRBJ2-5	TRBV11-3	TGTGCCAGCAGCTTAGGGCCAGAGACCCAGTACTTC	CASSLGPETQYF
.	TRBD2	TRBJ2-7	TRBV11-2	TGTGCCAGCAGCTCCGTAGCGGGAGTGGGCGAGCAGTACTTC	CASSSVAGVGEQYF
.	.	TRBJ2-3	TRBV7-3	TGTGCCAGCAGCTTAACGGGAGGTTCAGATACGCAGTATTTT	CASSLTGGSDTQYF
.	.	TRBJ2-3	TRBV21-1	TGTGCCCGCCGGAGGAGGAGAATGGGTTGGGATACGCAGTATTTT	CARRRRRMGWDTQYF
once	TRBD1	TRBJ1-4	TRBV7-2	TGTGCCAGCAGCTTAACAGGGGGCTGGGAAAAACTGTTTTTT	CASSLTGGWEKLFF
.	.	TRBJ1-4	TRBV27	TGTGCCAGCAGTTTATCAAGCAATGAAAAACTGTTTTTT	CASSLSSNEKLFF
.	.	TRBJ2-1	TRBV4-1	TGCGCCAGCAGCCAATACAGCAATGAGCAGTTCTTC	CASSQYSNEQFF
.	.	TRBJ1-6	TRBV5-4	TGTGCCAGCACCGATCCGGCAGATCGGGATTCACCCCTCCACTTT	CASTDPADRDSPLHF
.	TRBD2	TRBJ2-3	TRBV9	TGTGCCAGCAGCGCCGGGGGGGGCGGTTACACAGATACGCAGTATTTT	CASSAGGGGYTDTQYF
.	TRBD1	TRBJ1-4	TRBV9	TGTGCCAGCAGCGCCGGACAGGGGTCAAATGAAAAACTGTTTTTT	CASSAGQGSNEKLFF
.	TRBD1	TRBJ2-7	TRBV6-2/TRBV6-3	TGTGCCAGCAGTTACTCCGGGACAGGCTTGTTCTACGAGCAGTACTTC	CASSYSGTGLFYEQYF
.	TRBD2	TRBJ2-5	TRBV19	TGTGCCAGTAGTATGGAGCCCCCCAGCGGGAGCGAGACCCAGTACTTC	CASSMEPPSGSETQYF
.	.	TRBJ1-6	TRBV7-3	TGTGCCAGCAGCTTAAACCCGGGTGGAAATTCACCCCTCCACTTT	CASSLNPGGNSPLHF
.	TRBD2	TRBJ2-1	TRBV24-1	TGTGCCACCAGTGCCCCAACCGGGGGGAGCAATGAGCAGTTCTTC	CATSAPTGGSNEQFF
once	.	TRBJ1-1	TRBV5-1	TGCGCCAGCAAGGGCGGAGGAGACACTGAAGCTTTCTTT	CASKGGGDTEAFF
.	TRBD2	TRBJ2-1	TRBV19	TGTGCCAGTACCCGAGGAGCGGGGCCCAGCTCCTACAATGAGCAGTTCTTC	CASTRGAGPSSYNEQFF
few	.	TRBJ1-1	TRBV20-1	TGCAGTGCTGGTGGACATTTAGAGAACACTGAAGCTTTCTTT	CSAGGHLENTEAFF
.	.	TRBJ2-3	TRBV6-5	TGTGCCAGCAGACTAGTCGCAGATACGCAGTATTTT	CASRLVADTQYF
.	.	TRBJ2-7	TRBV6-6	TGTGCCAGCAGAGCAGGCCCAGGGGGGTACGAGCAGTACTTC	CASRAGPGGYEQYF
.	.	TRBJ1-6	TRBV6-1	TGTGCCAGCAGTGCGTGGGGGCAGGGTATAAGCTCCTATAATTCACCCCTCCACTTT	CASSAWGQGISSYNSPLHF
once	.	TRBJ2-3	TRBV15	TGTGCCACCAGCAGTTATGGGGGCCGTGAAGATACGCAGTATTTT	CATSSYGGREDTQYF
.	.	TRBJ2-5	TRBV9	TGTGCCAGCAGCACTCGAGAGAAAGAGACCCAGTACTTC	CASSTREKETQYF
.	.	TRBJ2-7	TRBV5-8	TGTGCCAGCAGCTTGGAACAGATAAACTCCTACGAGCAGTACTTC	CASSLEQINSYEQYF